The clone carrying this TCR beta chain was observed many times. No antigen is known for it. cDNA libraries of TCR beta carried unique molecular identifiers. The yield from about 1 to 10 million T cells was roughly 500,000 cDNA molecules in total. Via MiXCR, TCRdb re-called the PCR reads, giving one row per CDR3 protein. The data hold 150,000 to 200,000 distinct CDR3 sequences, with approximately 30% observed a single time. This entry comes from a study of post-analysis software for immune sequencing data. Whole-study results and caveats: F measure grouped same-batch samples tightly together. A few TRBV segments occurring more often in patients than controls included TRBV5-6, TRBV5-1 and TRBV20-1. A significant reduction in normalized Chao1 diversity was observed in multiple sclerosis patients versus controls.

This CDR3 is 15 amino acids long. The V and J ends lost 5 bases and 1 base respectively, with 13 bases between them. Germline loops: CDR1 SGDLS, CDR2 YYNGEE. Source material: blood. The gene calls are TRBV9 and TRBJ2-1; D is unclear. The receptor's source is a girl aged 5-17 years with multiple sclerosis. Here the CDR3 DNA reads TGTGCCAGCAGTCCTTTTGAGGCTTCCTACAATGAGCAGTTCTTC. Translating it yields CASSPFEASYNEQFF.